The source of this TCR beta chain is a study of blood T cells in healthy people across ages. Sample-barcoded 5' priming and a J-beta primer mix drove a second PCR of about 7 to 11 cycles. TCRdb used MiXCR to reprocess the 5' RACE reads, holding one entry per CDR3 protein. Here the sample spans about 1.8 million distinct CDR3 sequences, about 50% being singletons. V was trimmed by 0 bases and J by 2 bases, leaving 17 bases between them. The CDR3 consists of 17 residues. Germline lookup yields CDR1 DFQATT and CDR2 SNEGSKA (reference sequence). V and J are TRBV20-1 and TRBJ2-4, with D tentatively TRBD2 (7 bases). Material: blood. This clonotype originated in a woman aged 35 to 49 in good health. The CDR3 DNA sequence: TGCAGTGCTAGAGATGGAGAGTTGCGGGGGCCCAAAAACATTCAGTACTTC. Its translation: CSARDGELRGPKNIQYF.